What follows are 30 T cell receptor beta chains derived from one specimen sequenced in a study of human T cells and chemical hapten exposure (dated by TCRdb to about 2021). Library preparation attached unique molecular identifiers to individual cDNA molecules for quantitative, reproducible TCR counting. TCRdb itself trimmed the public reads at Q25 with fastp, ran MiXCR and retained productive beta chains. Records with the same CDR3 protein are collapsed into one entry carrying the most frequent genes and DNA. This sample lists approximately 730 distinct CDR3 sequences; 50% to 55% were detected once. The ten largest make up about 6.3% of the sample. The sample's treatment or condition label, in plain terms: therapeutic diphenylcyclopropenone sensitization with weekly scalp DPC. The source material was whole blood, sampled before DPC sensitization or 2, 6, or about 24 weeks after (not recorded which). These receptors all come from an adult with alopecia areata. Some clones in this sample may be carry-over from other donors' samples. This table probably holds off-target reads from a library built for another chain.

This chain uses TRBV7-2 with TRBJ2-1; D unclear. V dropped 4 bases and J dropped 3 bases, with 7 bases sitting between them. The CDR3 consists of 13 residues. Germline values: CDR1 SGHTA, CDR2 FQGNSA. The CDR3 loop is CASSSGFYNEQFF. The CDR3 DNA reads TGTGCCAGCAGCTCGGGCTTCTACAATGAGCAGTTCTTC.

The rearrangement uses TRBV6-6 and TRBJ2-7; D is undetermined. Trimming took off 2 bases at V and 2 bases at J, with 7 bases between the two ends. The CDR3 contains 13 residues. Germline assignment: CDR1 MNHNY and CDR2 SVGAGI (reference sequence). Here the CDR3 DNA reads TGTGCCAGCAGTTACGGGGTACCCTACGAGCAGTACTTC. Translation gives CASSYGVPYEQYF.

V gene TRBV20-1 combines with J gene TRBJ2-4, with D perhaps TRBD2 (5 bases). The CDR3 is 14 residues long. The V gene's germline CDR1 is DFQATT and CDR2 SNEGSKA (reference sequence). V lost 5 bases and J lost 1, with 12 bases in between. DNA for the CDR3: TGCAGTGCTGGCCAGAGGGCCGCCAAAAACATTCAGTACTTC. Protein sequence: CSAGQRAAKNIQYF.

The chain recombines TRBV12-3 or TRBV12-4 with TRBJ2-7; D remains ambiguous. V was shortened by 2 bases and J by 1 base, with 9 bases between the two germline ends. The CDR3 loop spans 14 amino acids. CDR3 sequence: CASSLSLWSYEQYF. As DNA, the CDR3 is TGTGCCAGCAGTTTAAGCTTATGGTCCTACGAGCAGTACTTC.

This clonotype was recorded a few times. The CDR3 sequence: CASSLLGANNEQFF. In nucleotides, the CDR3 is TGTGCCAGCAGTTTACTGGGTGCGAACAATGAGCAGTTCTTC. V is TRBV28 and J is TRBJ2-1; D is unresolved. V lost 2 bases, J lost 5 bases, and 10 bases lay in between. The CDR3 length is 14 residues. Germline V lookup: CDR1 MDHEN, CDR2 SYDVKM.

This clonotype has only a few counts. The CDR3 DNA follows: TGTGCCAGCAGCTTAACAGGGAACGAAAAACTGTTTTTT. This sequence encodes CASSLTGNEKLFF. The chain combines TRBV7-9 with TRBJ1-4; perhaps TRBD1 as D (6 bases). The V end was cut by 2 bases, the J end by 8 bases, with 9 bases between. Germline V gene lookup returns CDR1 SEHNR and CDR2 FQNEAQ (reference sequence). The CDR3 consists of 13 residues.

This clonotype occurred a few times. The V and J genes are TRBV2 and TRBJ1-4; TRBD1 is a possible D gene (6 bases). Germline loops: CDR1 SNHLY, CDR2 FYNNEI. This CDR3 is built from 14 residues. The V gene lost 7 bases and the J gene lost 7 bases, with 16 bases spanning the gap. CDR3 DNA: TGTGCCAGCACCGAAACTCACAGGGTTGAAAAACTGTTTTTT. Protein: CASTETHRVEKLFF.

This rearrangement joins TRBV9 to TRBJ2-7; 7 bases are a match to TRBD1. The CDR3 length is 14 residues. Germline V gives CDR1 SGDLS, CDR2 YYNGEE. The V gene end was trimmed by 3 bases and the J gene end by 3 bases; junction bases not matched to a gene: 6. The CDR3 coding sequence is TGTGCCAGCAGCGCCCGGGACAGTGACTACGAGCAGTACTTC. It encodes CASSARDSDYEQYF.

The rearrangement joins TRBV27 to TRBJ1-6; D is unresolved. From germline, CDR1 is MNHEY and CDR2 SMNVEV (reference sequence). The CDR3 spans 16 residues. Trimming pared 1 base from V and 3 bases from J, leaving 10 bases between. CDR3 in DNA: TGTGCCAGCAGTTTATGGCACCCCAACTATAATTCACCCCTCCACTTT. It yields the protein CASSLWHPNYNSPLHF.

V and J are TRBV29-1 and TRBJ2-1; TRBD1 is a possible D gene (6 bases). CDR1 is SQVTM and CDR2 is ANQGSEA in the germline V gene. This CDR3 is built from 14 residues. Trimming took 7 bases from V and 1 from J, leaving 14 bases between them. For the CDR3, the DNA is TGCAGCGCCCTGGGGGCTGAATCCTACAATGAGCAGTTCTTC. Protein sequence: CSALGAESYNEQFF.

Remarks on this clonotype: One end of the junction does not line up with germline, which may come from a read error. The CDR3: CAITQGYNSPLHF. The CDR3 nucleotides are TGTGCCATCACCCAGGGGTATAATTCACCCCTCCATTTT. The J gene is TRBJ1-6, the V gene TRBV10-3; possibly TRBD1 for D (6 bases). The CDR3 loop spans 13 amino acids. The germline V gene has CDR1 ENHRY and CDR2 SYGVKD.

The rearrangement links TRBV12-3 or TRBV12-4 to TRBJ2-1; D unclear. The CDR3 consists of 13 residues. The V and J ends lost 0 bases and 11 bases respectively, with 11 bases between them. In DNA form, the CDR3 reads TGTGCCAGCAGTTTAGCTAACGGCGGAAAGCAGTTCTTC. It encodes CASSLANGGKQFF.

The J gene is TRBJ1-1, the V gene TRBV25-1, with unresolved D. Trimming left V 6 bases short and J 2 bases short, with 7 bases between. Germline V gives CDR1 MGHDK, CDR2 SYGVNS. CDR3 length equals 12 residues. The CDR3 here is CASRWANTEAFF. In nucleotides, the CDR3 is TGTGCCAGCAGGTGGGCTAACACTGAAGCTTTCTTT. The full variable domain, completed using reference TRBV25-1 and TRBJ1-1, is EADIYQTPRYLVIGTGKKITLECSQTMGHDKMYWYQQDPGMELHLIHYSYGVNSTEKGDLSSESTVSRIRTEHFPLTLESARPSHTSQYLCASRWANTEAFFGQGTRLTVV.

Only a few counts were recorded for this clonotype. The chain recombines TRBV2 with TRBJ2-5, with D possibly being TRBD1 (5 bases). Trimming took off 6 bases at V and 3 bases at J, with 14 bases between the two ends. The CDR3 is made up of 14 amino acids. The germline gives CDR1 SNHLY, CDR2 FYNNEI. The CDR3, as DNA: TGTGCCAGCAGGTTAGACAGTGCCAAAGAGACCCAGTACTTC. This sequence encodes CASRLDSAKETQYF.

Concerning this clonotype: Sequence at one end of the junction differs from germline and may be a read error. The chain recombines TRBV2 with TRBJ1-2; unclear D gene. This CDR3 is built from 13 residues. The V gene's germline CDR1 is SNHLY and CDR2 FYNNEI. CDR3 protein: CASSEAGPYDYTF. The CDR3 nucleotides read TGTGCCAGCAGTGAAGCGGGCCCCTATGACTACACCTTC.

This clonotype was recorded once. CDR3 sequence (DNA): TGCGCCAGCAGCTTGGTCCCAGGGGAAAACTCCTACGAGCAGTACTTC. Its translation: CASSLVPGENSYEQYF. This chain uses TRBV5-1 with TRBJ2-7, with D possibly matching TRBD1 (6 bases). The CDR3 length is 16 residues. Germline V lookup: CDR1 SGHRS, CDR2 YFSETQ. V lost 0 bases, J lost 0 bases, and 13 bases lay in between.

The CDR3 region has the DNA TGTGCCAGCAGCCCACTGGGCACAGATACGCAGTATTTT. Protein: CASSPLGTDTQYF. This rearrangement joins TRBV7-2 to TRBJ2-3; D is uncertain. With 5 bases removed from V and 1 base from J, the gap between germline ends came to 7 bases. CDR1 and CDR2 (germline): SGHTA, FQGNSA. The CDR3 is 13 residues long.

The V call is TRBV11-2, the J call TRBJ2-2; possibly TRBD2 for D (7 bases). The CDR3 loop spans 16 amino acids. The germline gives CDR1 SGHAT, CDR2 FQNNGV. Trimming removed 5 bases at V and 4 bases at J, with 17 bases between. The CDR3 region has the DNA TGTGCCAGCAGCCCCAAAGGGGGGGTCTTCACCGGGGAGCTGTTTTTT. Its protein product is CASSPKGGVFTGELFF. Combining the CDR3 with reference TRBV11-2 and TRBJ2-2 gives the whole variable domain EAGVAQSPRYKIIEKRQSVAFWCNPISGHATLYWYQQILGQGPKLLIQFQNNGVVDDSQLPKDRFSAERLKGVDSTLKIQPAKLEDSAVYLCASSPKGGVFTGELFFGEGSRLTVL.

This rearrangement joins TRBV27 to TRBJ1-2; D is unclear. Germline assignment: CDR1 MNHEY and CDR2 SMNVEV (reference sequence). V gave up 6 bases and J gave up 4 bases, with 12 bases separating them. The CDR3 runs to 13 residues. CDR3 protein: CASSLQDSYGYTF. As DNA, the CDR3 is TGTGCCAGCAGCCTCCAGGATTCCTATGGCTACACCTTC.

The V gene is TRBV25-1, the J gene TRBJ2-1; D might be TRBD2 (6 bases). This CDR3 contains 12 residues. The germline V and J ends were trimmed by 8 bases and 4 bases, with 9 bases remaining between them. The germline V gene encodes CDR1 MGHDK and CDR2 SYGVNS. The chain's CDR3 is CASQGLYNEQFF. DNA of the CDR3: TGTGCCAGCCAGGGACTGTACAATGAGCAGTTCTTC.

This clonotype was seen a handful of times. The chain recombines TRBV20-1 with TRBJ1-5; tentatively, D is TRBD1 (6 bases). The CDR3 has 13 residues. V was cut by 6 bases and J by 7 bases, with 16 bases left in between. CDR1 and CDR2 (germline): DFQATT, SNEGSKA (reference sequence). The chain's CDR3 is CSAHGGGRQPQHF. The DNA of the CDR3 is TGCAGTGCCCATGGGGGGGGCAGGCAGCCCCAGCATTTT.

This clonotype was seen a few times. The chain links TRBV24-1 to TRBJ1-5; D not resolved. Per germline, CDR1 KGHDR and CDR2 SFDVKD. Trimming shortened V by 4 bases and J by 10 bases, and 16 bases separated the two germline ends. This CDR3 region has 14 residues. As DNA, the CDR3 is TGTGCCACCAGTGAGAAGGACGGGATCAGACCCCAGCATTTT. Amino acids: CATSEKDGIRPQHF.

This clonotype was recorded a few times. V and J are TRBV5-1 and TRBJ2-7; D not certain. Germline lookup yields CDR1 SGHRS and CDR2 YFSETQ. V lost 0 bases and J lost 0, with 4 bases in between. This CDR3 region has 13 residues. CDR3 sequence reads: CASSLDISYEQYF. The DNA for the CDR3 is TGCGCCAGCAGCTTGGACATCTCCTACGAGCAGTACTTC.

The chain carries TRBV20-1 and TRBJ2-2; no reliable D call. The V and J ends lost 5 bases and 0 bases respectively, with 7 bases between them. The CDR3 runs 13 residues. Germline assignment: CDR1 DFQATT and CDR2 SNEGSKA (reference sequence). The CDR3: CSAGIPNTGELFF. As DNA, the CDR3 is TGCAGTGCTGGGATACCGAACACCGGGGAGCTGTTTTTT.

The rearrangement uses TRBV12-3 or TRBV12-4 and TRBJ2-3; the D is unclear. The CDR3 totals 11 residues. V was cut by 3 bases and J by 5 bases, with 3 bases left in between. The CDR3 DNA reads TGTGCCAGCAGTTTGATAGATACGCAGTATTTT. It specifies CASSLIDTQYF.

V usage is TRBV15 and J usage is TRBJ2-1; 9 bases are shared with TRBD1. This CDR3 is built from 14 residues. The V and J ends lost 5 bases and 8 bases, in that order; junction bases with no gene match: 7. Looked up from germline, CDR1 is LNHNV and CDR2 is YYDKDF (reference sequence). This chain's CDR3 is CATSDRTGAYEQFF. The DNA of the CDR3 is TGTGCCACCAGCGACCGGACAGGGGCGTATGAGCAGTTCTTC.

This clonotype is classed as large (0.1 to 1%). This chain uses TRBV6-4 with TRBJ2-2; 11 positions match TRBD2. The germline CDR1 and CDR2 sequences are MRHNA and SNTAGT. The CDR3 has 16 residues. The ends lost 3 bases at V and 2 bases at J; junction bases unmatched: 2. The CDR3 is CASSELAGDNTGELFF. The CDR3 DNA sequence: TGTGCCAGCAGTGAACTAGCGGGGGACAACACCGGGGAGCTGTTTTTT.

This chain joins TRBV7-2 and TRBJ2-7; TRBD1 matches at 8 bases. The germline CDR1 and CDR2 sequences are SGHTA and FQGNSA. The CDR3 sequence is 17 residues long. The V gene end was trimmed by 0 bases and the J gene end by 1 base; junction bases not matched to a gene: 8. The CDR3 reads CASSLAPGTGLSYEQYF. CDR3 nucleotide sequence: TGTGCCAGCAGCTTAGCGCCTGGGACAGGATTATCCTACGAGCAGTACTTC.

This clonotype was observed a few times. The rearrangement links TRBV11-2 to TRBJ2-7, with D unresolved. Germline CDR1 and CDR2: SGHAT and FQNNGV. The V end lost 3 bases, the J end lost 6 bases, and 12 bases lay between the germline ends. The CDR3 runs 13 residues. The CDR3 sequence: CASSFLPVSEQYF. In nucleotides, the CDR3 is TGTGCCAGCAGCTTCCTTCCCGTCTCCGAGCAGTACTTC.

In this sample, this clonotype turned up once. V gene TRBV6-5 combines with J gene TRBJ2-3; a weak D match, TRBD2 (6 bases). Deletions cut 8 bases from V and 7 bases from J, with 19 bases between. The CDR3 is 14 amino acids. Per the germline V gene, CDR1 is MNHEY and CDR2 is SVGAGI. The CDR3 is CASGNGGMGNTQYF. CDR3 nucleotides: TGTGCCAGCGGTAACGGGGGAATGGGGAATACGCAGTATTTT.